This T cell receptor beta chain was observed in a study of technical replicates of blood from a few donors. This clone was seen once. The repertoire was sequenced with immunoSEQ multiplex PCR; TCRdb's copy has only in-frame clones and lacks some. The sample holds tens of thousands of clones, 81% seen once. The V and J ends lost 5 bases and 9 bases, in that order; junction bases with no gene match: 6. CDR1 and CDR2 from the germline V gene are SGHAT and FQNNGV. The CDR3 spans 14 residues. This receptor was taken from a human donor in good health. Some clones in this sample may be carry-over from other donors' samples. This chain joins TRBV11-2 and TRBJ2-1, with 11 bases that match TRBD1. Sequenced material: PBMCs. Here the CDR3 DNA reads TGTGCCAGCAGCACCGGGACAGGGGGTGTTGAGCAGTTCTTC. Its protein product is CASSTGTGGVEQFF.